This T cell receptor (beta chain) was identified in a study of blood T cell repertoires in COVID-19. Overall study context: Samples taken during acute and convalescent COVID-19 were collected in the United States, Italy and Spain. T cells, B-cell-depleted T cells, or PBMCs supplied cDNA or gDNA.

The ends lost 5 bases at V and 4 bases at J; junction bases unmatched: 7. CDR3 size: 15 residues. Germline lookup yields CDR1 MDHEN and CDR2 SYDVKM. In the authors' methods: Reference gene primer amplification in the assay estimated nucleated cell counts. Profiled with immunoSEQ multiplex PCR; TCRdb holds only in-frame clones, not every one. V and J calls and clone size come straight from that table; D and trimming were deduced from the DNA. Of a few hundred thousand clones listed, about 88% are singletons. The chain employs TRBV28 and TRBJ2-7, with TRBD2 identical over 11 bases. This sequence originates from a man aged 70 or older with acute or convalescent COVID-19. Sequenced sample: peripheral blood. The CDR3 loop reads CASSHQLAGEYEQYF. The CDR3 DNA follows: TGTGCCAGCAGTCATCAACTAGCGGGAGAATACGAGCAGTACTTC.